A single sample gave rise to the 9 T cell receptor beta chains below, sequenced in a study of a mutant IDH1 vaccine in newly diagnosed glioma. Their target antigens are unknown. The time point was: week 11, during vaccination. The vaccine gave 300 ug of a 20-mer mutant IDH1 peptide subcutaneously per dose. TCRdb keeps only in-frame clones here, not all; method: immunoSEQ multiplex PCR. The data hold about 120,000 clones, with roughly 75% observed a single time. The specimen was PBMCs, collected from a glioma patient whose treatment included an IDH1 peptide vaccine. The receptors originated from a middle-aged man with glioma.

The rearrangement uses TRBV11-3 and TRBJ2-1, with 13 bases fitting TRBD2. In germline, CDR1 is SGHNT, CDR2 YENEEA. V dropped 1 base and J dropped 8; count of bases not matched to a gene: 2. This CDR3 region has 15 residues. CDR3: CASSLGTSGSDEQFF. CDR3 sequence (DNA): TGTGCCAGCAGCTTAGGGACTAGCGGGAGCGATGAGCAGTTCTTC.

The V and J genes are TRBV7-2 and TRBJ2-7; D is perhaps TRBD1 (5 bases). Trimming pared 1 base from V and 2 bases from J, leaving 18 bases between. The CDR3 extends over 17 amino acids. In germline, CDR1 is SGHTA, CDR2 FQGNSA. The CDR3 DNA sequence: TGTGCCAGCAGCTTAGGGCCCTCCCTGACAGTTCCCTACGAGCAGTACTTC. Amino acid sequence: CASSLGPSLTVPYEQYF.

A few counts support this clone. The chain employs TRBV7-2 and TRBJ1-5; possible D gene TRBD1, 6 bases. In germline, CDR1 is SGHTA, CDR2 FQGNSA. V lost 4 bases, J lost 2 bases, and 15 bases lay in between. This CDR3 is 16 amino acids long. CDR3 in amino acids: CASSWSGGAGNQPQHF. The CDR3 DNA reads TGTGCCAGCAGCTGGAGCGGGGGCGCGGGCAATCAGCCCCAGCATTTT.

This clone appeared a few times. The chain's CDR3 is CASSHSYEQYF. In nucleotides, the CDR3 is TGCGCCAGCAGCCACTCCTACGAGCAGTACTTC. The chain employs TRBV4-1 and TRBJ2-7, with D unresolved. The germline gives CDR1 MGHRA, CDR2 YSYEKL. V was pared by 3 bases and J by 0 bases, with 0 bases between. The CDR3 contains 11 residues.

The chain combines TRBV6-4 with TRBJ1-6, with a tentative D call TRBD1 (5 bases). The length of the CDR3 is 14 residues. With 5 bases removed from V and 7 bases from J, the gap between germline ends came to 12 bases. The germline V gene has CDR1 MRHNA and CDR2 SNTAGT. This CDR3 is CASSSAGNNSPLHF. The CDR3 DNA sequence: TGTGCCAGCAGTTCGGCAGGGAACAATTCACCCCTCCACTTT.

This sequence joins TRBV7-8 and TRBJ2-3; possible D gene TRBD2, 5 bases. The CDR3 contains 15 residues. CDR1 and CDR2 (germline): SGHVS, FQNEAQ. V dropped 5 bases and J dropped 3 bases, with 15 bases sitting between them. CDR3 protein: CASSPLRGSTDTQYF. CDR3 coding DNA: TGTGCCAGCAGCCCTCTACGTGGGAGTACAGATACGCAGTATTTT.

The CDR3 DNA is TGTGCCAGCACGCCACAGGACACTGAAGCTTTCTTT. This gives the protein CASTPQDTEAFF. The chain has TRBV6-1 and TRBJ1-1; tentatively, D is TRBD1 (5 bases). This CDR3 is 12 amino acids long. Trimming left V 7 bases short and J 3 bases short, with 9 bases between. The V gene's germline CDR1 is MNHNS and CDR2 SASEGT.

For the CDR3, the DNA is TGTGCCAGCAGCTTACTTAGCGGGGACGATGAGCAGTTCTTC. Protein: CASSLLSGDDEQFF. The chain carries TRBV7-3 and TRBJ2-1; 8 bases agree with TRBD2. The CDR3 runs to 14 residues. V lost 2 bases, J lost 8 bases, and 5 bases stayed unmatched. Germline lookup yields CDR1 SGHTA and CDR2 FQGTGA.

The chain joins TRBV7-9 to TRBJ1-3; D is unresolved. The ends were cut back, 2 bases at V and 1 base at J, with 12 bases in the middle. The CDR3 is made up of 16 amino acids. Looked up from germline, CDR1 is SEHNR and CDR2 is FQNEAQ (reference sequence). Here the CDR3 reads CASSLTTPPSGNTIYF. CDR3 in DNA: TGTGCCAGCAGCTTAACGACCCCGCCATCTGGAAACACCATATATTTT.